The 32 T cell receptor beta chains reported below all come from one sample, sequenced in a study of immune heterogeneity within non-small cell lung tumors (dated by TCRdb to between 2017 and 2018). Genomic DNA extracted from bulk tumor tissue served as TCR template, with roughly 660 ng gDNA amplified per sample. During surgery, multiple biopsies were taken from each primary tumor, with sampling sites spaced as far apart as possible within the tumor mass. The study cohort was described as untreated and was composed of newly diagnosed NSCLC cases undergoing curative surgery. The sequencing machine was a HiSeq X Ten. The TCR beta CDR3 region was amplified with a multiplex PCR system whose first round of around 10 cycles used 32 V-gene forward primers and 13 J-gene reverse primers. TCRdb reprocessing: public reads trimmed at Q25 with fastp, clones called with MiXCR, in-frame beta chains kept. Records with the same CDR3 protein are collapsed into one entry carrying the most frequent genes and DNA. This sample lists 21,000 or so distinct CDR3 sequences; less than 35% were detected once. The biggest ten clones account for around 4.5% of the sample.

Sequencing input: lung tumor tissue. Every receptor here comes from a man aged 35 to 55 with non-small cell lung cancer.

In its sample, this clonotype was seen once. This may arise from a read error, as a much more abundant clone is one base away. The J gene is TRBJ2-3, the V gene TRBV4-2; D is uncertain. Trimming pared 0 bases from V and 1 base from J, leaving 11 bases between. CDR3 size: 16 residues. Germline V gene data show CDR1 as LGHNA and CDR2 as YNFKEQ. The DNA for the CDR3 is TGTGCCAGCAGCCAAGATCTAGTAGATGGCACAGATACGCAGTATTTT. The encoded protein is CASSQDLVDGTDTQYF.

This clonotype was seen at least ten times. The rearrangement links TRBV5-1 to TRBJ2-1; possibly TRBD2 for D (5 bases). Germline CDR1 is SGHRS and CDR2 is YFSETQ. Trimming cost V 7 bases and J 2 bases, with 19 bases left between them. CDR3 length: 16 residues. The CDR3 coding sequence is TGCGCCAGCGGTTATCGACCAGGAGCGGCCTACAATGAGCAGTTCTTC. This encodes CASGYRPGAAYNEQFF.

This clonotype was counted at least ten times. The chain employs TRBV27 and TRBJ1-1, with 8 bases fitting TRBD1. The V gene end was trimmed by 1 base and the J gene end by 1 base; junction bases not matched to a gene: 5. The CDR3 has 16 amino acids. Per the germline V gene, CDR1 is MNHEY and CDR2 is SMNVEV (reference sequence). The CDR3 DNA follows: TGTGCCAGCAGTTTATTCCAGGGGGCGGCGAACACTGAAGCTTTCTTT. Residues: CASSLFQGAANTEAFF.

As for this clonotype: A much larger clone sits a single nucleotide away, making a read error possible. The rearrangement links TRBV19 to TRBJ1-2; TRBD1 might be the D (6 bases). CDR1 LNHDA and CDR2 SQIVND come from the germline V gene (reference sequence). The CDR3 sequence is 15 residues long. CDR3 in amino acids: CASIIGGRSNYGYTF. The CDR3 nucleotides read TGTGCCAGTATTATAGGGGGGCGAAGTAACTATGGCTACACCTTC.

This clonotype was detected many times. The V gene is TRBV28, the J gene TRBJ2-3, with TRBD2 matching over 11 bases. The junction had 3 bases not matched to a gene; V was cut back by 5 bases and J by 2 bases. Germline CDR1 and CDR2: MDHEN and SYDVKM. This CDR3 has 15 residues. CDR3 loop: CASSRLAGNTDTQYF. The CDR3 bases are TGTGCCAGCAGTAGACTAGCGGGGAACACAGATACGCAGTATTTT.

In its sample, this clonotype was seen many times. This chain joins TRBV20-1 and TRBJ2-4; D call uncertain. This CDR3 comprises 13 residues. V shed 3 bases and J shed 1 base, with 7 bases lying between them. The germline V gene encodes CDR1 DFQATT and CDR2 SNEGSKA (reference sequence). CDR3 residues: CSASWGAKNIQYF. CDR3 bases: TGCAGTGCTAGCTGGGGTGCCAAAAACATTCAGTACTTC.

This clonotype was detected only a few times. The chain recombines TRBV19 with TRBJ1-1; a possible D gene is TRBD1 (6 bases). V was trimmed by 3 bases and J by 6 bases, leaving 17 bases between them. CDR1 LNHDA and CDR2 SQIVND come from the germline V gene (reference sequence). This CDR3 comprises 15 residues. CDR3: CASSMLSGERSEAFF. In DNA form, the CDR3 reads TGTGCCAGTAGTATGTTGTCAGGGGAGAGGTCTGAAGCTTTCTTT.

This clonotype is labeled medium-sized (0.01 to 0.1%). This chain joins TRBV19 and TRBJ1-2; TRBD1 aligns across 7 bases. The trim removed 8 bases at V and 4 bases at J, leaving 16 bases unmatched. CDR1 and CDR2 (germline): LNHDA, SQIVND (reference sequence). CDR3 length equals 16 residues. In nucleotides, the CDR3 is TGTGCCAGTCGCAGGGGGGACAATGGGTTTGGCTATGGCTACACCTTC. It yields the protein CASRRGDNGFGYGYTF.

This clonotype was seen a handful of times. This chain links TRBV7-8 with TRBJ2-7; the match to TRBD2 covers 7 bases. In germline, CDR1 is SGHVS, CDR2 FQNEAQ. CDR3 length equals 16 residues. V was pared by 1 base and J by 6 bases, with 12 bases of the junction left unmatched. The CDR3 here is CASSLGSTGGIGEQYF. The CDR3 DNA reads TGTGCCAGCAGCTTAGGGTCTACGGGAGGAATTGGCGAGCAGTACTTC.

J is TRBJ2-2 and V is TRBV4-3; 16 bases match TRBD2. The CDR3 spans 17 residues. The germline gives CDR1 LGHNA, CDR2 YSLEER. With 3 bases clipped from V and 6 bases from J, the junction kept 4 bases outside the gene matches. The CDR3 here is CASSQMGLAGGPGELFF. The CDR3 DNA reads TGCGCCAGCAGCCAGATGGGACTAGCGGGAGGGCCCGGGGAGCTGTTTTTT.

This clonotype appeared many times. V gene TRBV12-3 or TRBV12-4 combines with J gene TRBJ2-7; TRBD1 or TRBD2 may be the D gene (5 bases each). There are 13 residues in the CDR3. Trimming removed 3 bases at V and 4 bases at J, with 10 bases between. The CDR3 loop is CASSFGTPYEQYF. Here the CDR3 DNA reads TGTGCCAGCAGTTTCGGGACCCCATACGAGCAGTACTTC.

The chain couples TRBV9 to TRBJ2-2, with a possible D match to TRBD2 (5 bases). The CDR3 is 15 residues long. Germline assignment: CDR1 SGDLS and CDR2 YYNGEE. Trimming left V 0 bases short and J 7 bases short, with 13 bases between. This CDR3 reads CASSVGYEGIGELFF. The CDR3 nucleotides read TGTGCCAGCAGCGTAGGATATGAGGGAATCGGGGAGCTGTTTTTT.

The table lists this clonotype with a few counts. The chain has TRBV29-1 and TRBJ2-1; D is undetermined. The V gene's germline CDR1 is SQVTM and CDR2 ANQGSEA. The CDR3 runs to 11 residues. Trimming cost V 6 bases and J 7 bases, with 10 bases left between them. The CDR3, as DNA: TGCAGCGTAGAAACGGGTAATGAGCAGTTCTTC. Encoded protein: CSVETGNEQFF.

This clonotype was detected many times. The CDR3 DNA is TGTGCCAGCCAGGCCGGGACAGCACAAGAGACCCAGTACTTC. As protein: CASQAGTAQETQYF. The chain links TRBV2 to TRBJ2-5; 7 bases line up with TRBD1. The CDR3 loop spans 14 amino acids. Losses at the gene ends were 8 bases for V and 2 bases for J; bases not matched to a gene: 8. Germline assignment: CDR1 SNHLY and CDR2 FYNNEI.

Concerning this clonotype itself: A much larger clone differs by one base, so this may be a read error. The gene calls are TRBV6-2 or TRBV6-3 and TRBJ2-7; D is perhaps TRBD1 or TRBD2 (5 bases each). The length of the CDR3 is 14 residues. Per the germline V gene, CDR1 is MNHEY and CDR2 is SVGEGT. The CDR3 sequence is CATEGRRSSYDQYF. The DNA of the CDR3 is TGTGCCACTGAGGGACGGAGGAGCTCCTACGACCAGTACTTC.

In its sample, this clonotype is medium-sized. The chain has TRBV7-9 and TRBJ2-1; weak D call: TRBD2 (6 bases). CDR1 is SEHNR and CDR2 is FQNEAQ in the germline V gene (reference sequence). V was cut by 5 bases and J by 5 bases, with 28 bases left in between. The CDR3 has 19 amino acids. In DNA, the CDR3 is TGTGCCAGCAGCATACACCCCGGCATCAGGGACTTTACTGACAATGAGCAGTTCTTC. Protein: CASSIHPGIRDFTDNEQFF.

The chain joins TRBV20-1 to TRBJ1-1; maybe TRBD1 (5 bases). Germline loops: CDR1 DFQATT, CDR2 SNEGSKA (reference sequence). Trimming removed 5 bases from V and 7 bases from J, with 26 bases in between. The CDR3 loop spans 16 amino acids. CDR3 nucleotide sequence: TGCAGTGCTGCGGGACCCAGATGGGGCCTCCCGGTTGAAGCTTTCTTT. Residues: CSAAGPRWGLPVEAFF.

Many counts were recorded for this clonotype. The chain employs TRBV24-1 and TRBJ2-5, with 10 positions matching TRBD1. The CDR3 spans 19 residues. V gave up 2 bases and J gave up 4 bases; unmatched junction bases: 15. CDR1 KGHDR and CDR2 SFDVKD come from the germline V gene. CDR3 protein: CATSDSLPTGTGAGETQYF. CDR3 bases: TGTGCCACCAGTGATTCTCTTCCTACCGGGACAGGGGCAGGAGAGACCCAGTACTTC.

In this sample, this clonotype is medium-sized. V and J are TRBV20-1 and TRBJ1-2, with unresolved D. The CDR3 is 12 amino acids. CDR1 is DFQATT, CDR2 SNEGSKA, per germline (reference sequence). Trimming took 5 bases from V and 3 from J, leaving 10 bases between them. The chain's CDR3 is CSAPGGYYGYTF. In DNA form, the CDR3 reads TGCAGTGCTCCAGGAGGGTACTATGGCTACACCTTC.

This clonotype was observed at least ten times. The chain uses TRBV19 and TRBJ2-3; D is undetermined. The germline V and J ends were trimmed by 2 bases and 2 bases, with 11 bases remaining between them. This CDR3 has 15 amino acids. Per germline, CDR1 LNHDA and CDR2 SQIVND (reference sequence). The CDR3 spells CASSIMGYNTDTQYF. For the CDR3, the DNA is TGTGCCAGTAGTATAATGGGCTACAACACAGATACGCAGTATTTT.

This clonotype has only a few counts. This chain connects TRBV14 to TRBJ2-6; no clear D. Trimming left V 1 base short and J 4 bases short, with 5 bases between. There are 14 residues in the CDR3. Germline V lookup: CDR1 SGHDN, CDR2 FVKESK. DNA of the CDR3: TGTGCCAGCAGCCAAGTTGGGGGGGCCAACGTCCTGACTTTC. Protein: CASSQVGGANVLTF.

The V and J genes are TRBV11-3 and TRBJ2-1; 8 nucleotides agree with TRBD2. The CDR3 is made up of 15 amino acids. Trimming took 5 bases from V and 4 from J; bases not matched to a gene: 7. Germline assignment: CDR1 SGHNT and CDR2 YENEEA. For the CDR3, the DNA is TGTGCCAGCAGCGTGGGGGTAGCGGGATACAATGAGCAGTTCTTC. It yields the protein CASSVGVAGYNEQFF.

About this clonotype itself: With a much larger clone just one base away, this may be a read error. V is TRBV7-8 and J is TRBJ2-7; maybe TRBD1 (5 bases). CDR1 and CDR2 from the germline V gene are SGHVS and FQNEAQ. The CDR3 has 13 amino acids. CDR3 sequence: CASSLQGSYEKYF. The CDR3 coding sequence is TGTGCCAGCAGCTTGCAGGGCTCCTACGAGAAGTACTTC.

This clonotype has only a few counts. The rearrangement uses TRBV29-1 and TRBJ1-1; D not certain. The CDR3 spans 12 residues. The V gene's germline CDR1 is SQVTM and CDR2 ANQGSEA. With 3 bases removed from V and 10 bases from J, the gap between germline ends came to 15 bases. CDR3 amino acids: CSVDGYGPVAFF. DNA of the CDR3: TGCAGCGTTGACGGATACGGCCCCGTAGCTTTCTTT.

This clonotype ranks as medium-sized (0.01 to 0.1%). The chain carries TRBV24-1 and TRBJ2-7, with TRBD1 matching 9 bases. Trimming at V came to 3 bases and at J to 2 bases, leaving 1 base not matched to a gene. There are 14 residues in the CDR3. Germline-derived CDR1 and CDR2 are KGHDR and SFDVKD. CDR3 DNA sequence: TGTGCCACCAGTGATGGGACAGGGACCTACGAGCAGTACTTC. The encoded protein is CATSDGTGTYEQYF.

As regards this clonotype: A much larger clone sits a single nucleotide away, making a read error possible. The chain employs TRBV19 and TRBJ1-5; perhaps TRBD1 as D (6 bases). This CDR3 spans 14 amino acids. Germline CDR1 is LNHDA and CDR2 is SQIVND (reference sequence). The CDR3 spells CASSVDTGIRPQHF. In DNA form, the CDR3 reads TGTGCCAGTAGTGTAGACACAGGGATTCGGCCCCAGCATTTT.

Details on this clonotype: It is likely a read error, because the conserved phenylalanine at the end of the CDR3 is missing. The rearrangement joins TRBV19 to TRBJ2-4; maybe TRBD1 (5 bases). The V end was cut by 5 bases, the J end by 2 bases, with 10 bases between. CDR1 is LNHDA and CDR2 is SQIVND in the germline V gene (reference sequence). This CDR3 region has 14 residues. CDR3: CASSAQVPKNIQYL. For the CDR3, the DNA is TGTGCCAGTAGTGCACAGGTCCCCAAAAACATTCAGTACTTA.

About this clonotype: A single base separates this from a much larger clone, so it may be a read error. CDR3 DNA: TGTGCCAGTAATAGCGGGAGCTCCTACAATGAGGAGTTCTTC. Amino acid sequence: CASNSGSSYNEEFF. V and J are TRBV19 and TRBJ2-1, with TRBD2 matching over 9 bases. The germline V gene encodes CDR1 LNHDA and CDR2 SQIVND (reference sequence). The CDR3 consists of 14 residues.

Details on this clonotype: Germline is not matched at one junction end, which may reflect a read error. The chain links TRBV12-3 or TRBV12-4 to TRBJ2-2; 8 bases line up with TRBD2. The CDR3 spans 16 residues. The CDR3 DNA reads TGTGCCAGCAGTTTGGGGGGTAGCGGGAACACCTGGGAGCTGTTTTTT. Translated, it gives CASSLGGSGNTWELFF.

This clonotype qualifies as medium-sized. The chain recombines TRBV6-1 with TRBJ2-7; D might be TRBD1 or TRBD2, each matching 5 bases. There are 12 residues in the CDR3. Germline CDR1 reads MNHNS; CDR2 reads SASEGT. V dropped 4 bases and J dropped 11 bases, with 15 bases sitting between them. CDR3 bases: TGTGCCAGCAGTGTCGGGACCGCCCAGGAGTACTTC. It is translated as CASSVGTAQEYF.

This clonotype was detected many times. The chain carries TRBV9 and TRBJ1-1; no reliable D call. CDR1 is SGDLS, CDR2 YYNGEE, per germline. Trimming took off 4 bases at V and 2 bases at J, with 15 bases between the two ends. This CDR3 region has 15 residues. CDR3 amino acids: CASSPPTGQNTEAFF. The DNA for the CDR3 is TGTGCCAGCAGCCCTCCTACGGGCCAAAACACTGAAGCTTTCTTT.

The DNA for the CDR3 is TGTGCCATCAGTGAAGGGGGGAGGGACACAAGCTCCTACGAGCAGTACTTC. This encodes CAISEGGRDTSSYEQYF. The chain employs TRBV10-3 and TRBJ2-7, with D perhaps TRBD2 (7 bases). The CDR3 sequence is 17 residues long. CDR1 and CDR2 from the germline V gene are ENHRY and SYGVKD. V was cut by 3 bases and J by 0 bases, with 18 bases left in between.